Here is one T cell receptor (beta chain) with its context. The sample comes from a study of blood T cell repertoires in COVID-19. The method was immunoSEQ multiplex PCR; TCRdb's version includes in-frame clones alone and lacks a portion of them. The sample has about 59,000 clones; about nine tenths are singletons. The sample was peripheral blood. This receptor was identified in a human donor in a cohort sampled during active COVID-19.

The CDR3, as DNA: TGTGCCAGCAGCCAAGATCAGGGGCCCACTGAAGCTTTCTTT. It is translated as CASSQDQGPTEAFF. The V gene is TRBV3-1 (or the pseudogene TRBV3-2), the J gene TRBJ1-1; D perhaps matches TRBD1 (6 bases). Between the trimmed V and J ends, which lost 0 bases and 4 bases, there was a span of 9 bases. The length of the CDR3 is 14 residues. The germline V gene has CDR1 LGHDT and CDR2 YNNKEL (reference sequence).